This T cell receptor (beta chain) originates from a study of regulatory T cells in long-lasting Graves disease. Time point given: persistent/refractory GD, antithyroid drugs over 5 years with positive TRAb. RNA extracted from PBMCs served as the sequencing template. This clonotype was observed at least ten times. An end of the junction differs from the germline gene, which may be a read error. TCR beta libraries were built with iRepertoire HTBI primers and Arm-PCR of CDR3 regions. TCRdb used MiXCR to reprocess the multiplex PCR reads, holding one entry per CDR3 protein. The data hold hundreds of thousands of distinct CDR3 sequences, with around 20% observed a single time. The CDR3 loop spans 13 amino acids. CDR1 is SGHDT and CDR2 is YYEEEE in the germline V gene.

The material sequenced was peripheral blood mononuclear cells (PBMCs), taken when the disease was refractory, from a patient treated with antithyroid drugs. This clonotype was obtained from a female donor with Graves disease. The chain uses TRBV5-6 and TRBJ2-7, with 7 bases identical to TRBD2. The CDR3 loop is CASSLGGVYEQYF. Written as DNA, the CDR3 is TGCGCCAGCAGCTTGGGGGGGGTCTACGAGCAGTACTTC.